A single sample is the source of the 10 T cell receptor beta chains below, sequenced in a study of siplizumab effects on memory and regulatory T cells. Assay: immunoSEQ multiplex PCR; the TCRdb copy retains only in-frame clones and omits some. This sample yields over 35,000 clones, of which roughly nine tenths are seen a single time; around 0.25% belongs to the top ten. The sequencing input was naive CD4+ T cells sorted from blood. These receptors came from a human donor in good health.

The gene calls are TRBV2 and TRBJ2-3; 11 nucleotides agree with TRBD2. In germline, CDR1 is SNHLY, CDR2 FYNNEI. The CDR3 runs 15 residues. V lost 6 bases to trimming and J lost 0 bases; unmatched junction nucleotides: 2. This CDR3 is CASRLAGASTDTQYF. The CDR3 DNA reads TGTGCCAGCAGACTAGCGGGGGCTAGCACAGATACGCAGTATTTT.

The chain recombines TRBV29-1 with TRBJ1-1; D may be TRBD1 (5 bases). This CDR3 contains 13 residues. Germline CDR1 and CDR2: SQVTM and ANQGSEA. The ends were cut back, 8 bases at V and 4 bases at J, with 17 bases in the middle. This chain's CDR3 is CSSQGPVSTEAFF. For the CDR3, the DNA is TGCAGCTCTCAGGGTCCAGTGTCCACTGAAGCTTTCTTT.

The chain employs TRBV10-3 and TRBJ2-2, with D perhaps TRBD1 or TRBD2 (5 bases each). Per germline, CDR1 ENHRY and CDR2 SYGVKD. V lost 2 bases, J lost 2 bases, and 15 bases lay in between. This CDR3 has 17 residues. The CDR3: CAISERGARQNTGELFF. In DNA, the CDR3 is TGTGCCATCAGTGAGAGAGGGGCGCGGCAAAACACCGGGGAGCTGTTTTTT.

V usage is TRBV18 and J usage is TRBJ1-2, with D maybe TRBD1 (5 bases). The germline CDR1 and CDR2 sequences are KGHSH and LQKENI. CDR3 length equals 13 residues. V was clipped by 6 bases and J by 8 bases, with 16 bases between them. In nucleotides, the CDR3 is TGTGCCAGCTCCCTCGGGGCCTCTTGGGGCTACACCTTC. It yields the protein CASSLGASWGYTF.

The chain joins TRBV20-1 to TRBJ2-1, with TRBD2 matching over 7 bases. V shed 5 bases, J shed 10 bases, and the junction held 5 bases outside the gene matches. CDR1 is DFQATT, CDR2 SNEGSKA, per germline (reference sequence). The length of the CDR3 is 11 residues. CDR3 DNA: TGCAGTGCTGGGGGACTATCCGAGCAGTTCTTC. This codes for CSAGGLSEQFF.

This clone was picked up one time. The genes are TRBV6-5 and TRBJ1-1, with 7 bases identical to TRBD1. CDR1 MNHEY and CDR2 SVGAGI come from the germline V gene. This CDR3 spans 16 amino acids. With 1 base clipped from V and 3 bases from J, the junction kept 8 bases outside the gene matches. The CDR3 spells CASSYFFGTVDTEAFF. In DNA form, the CDR3 reads TGTGCCAGCAGTTACTTTTTCGGGACAGTAGACACTGAAGCTTTCTTT.

The rearrangement uses TRBV13 and TRBJ1-5; tentative D call: TRBD1 (6 bases). The CDR3 sequence is 15 residues long. Germline lookup yields CDR1 PRHDT and CDR2 FYEKMQ (reference sequence). With 0 bases removed from V and 2 bases from J, the gap between germline ends came to 8 bases. The CDR3 DNA follows: TGTGCCAGCAGCTTAGGCCCAGGGGGCAATCAGCCCCAGCATTTT. Translated, it gives CASSLGPGGNQPQHF. Using reference TRBV13 and TRBJ1-5 for the parts outside the CDR3, the full variable domain is AAGVIQSPRHLIKEKRETATLKCYPIPRHDTVYWYQQGPGQDPQFLISFYEKMQSDKGSIPDRFSAQQFSDYHSELNMSSLELGDSALYFCASSLGPGGNQPQHFGDGTRLSIL.

This chain joins TRBV6-5 and TRBJ2-7, with 7 bases that match TRBD2. The CDR3 runs to 14 residues. Germline V gene lookup returns CDR1 MNHEY and CDR2 SVGAGI. Trimming removed 6 bases from V and 2 bases from J; junction bases left unmatched: 7. CDR3 sequence (DNA): TGTGCCAGCAGCCGCCCCGGACTAGCCTACGAGCAGTACTTC. Translating it yields CASSRPGLAYEQYF.

The gene calls are TRBV9 and TRBJ1-2; TRBD1 agrees at 7 bases. This CDR3 comprises 15 residues. Germline values: CDR1 SGDLS, CDR2 YYNGEE. J was trimmed by 4 bases and V by 4 bases; bases with no gene match: 10. This CDR3 is CASSPPEGAGYGYTF. CDR3 sequence (DNA): TGTGCCAGCAGCCCCCCGGAGGGGGCCGGCTATGGCTACACCTTC.

The rearrangement uses TRBV7-9 and TRBJ1-5, with 7 bases fitting TRBD1. Germline loops: CDR1 SEHNR, CDR2 FQNEAQ (reference sequence). There are 15 residues in the CDR3. The ends lost 5 bases at V and 4 bases at J; junction bases unmatched: 8. DNA for the CDR3: TGTGCCAGCAGCCCGCAGGGGGAGAGAAATCAGCCCCAGCATTTT. It translates to CASSPQGERNQPQHF.